This T cell receptor (beta chain) is from a study of T cells expressing NK-cell markers. For the study at large: The study sequenced eight donors, seven HCMV-seropositive and one seronegative.

The CDR3 is 14 amino acids. Germline V gene data show CDR1 as DFQATT and CDR2 as SNEGSKA (reference sequence). Study observations and caveats: The same clonotypes also predominated in the CD3+CD56-NKG2C+ fraction of several donors.

Following a re-call of the 5' RACE reads, TCRdb has one entry per CDR3 protein and lacks DNA. The sample holds about 260,000 distinct CDR3 sequences. In the case of this clonotype: Its antigen remains unidentified.

The sequence came from a woman between 18 and 70 years old in good health. V and J are TRBV20-1 and TRBJ2-1; absent DNA, TCRdb's TRBD2 call cannot be checked. Sequences were obtained from blood T cells: a sorted CD56 or NKG2C T cell subset, CD4+ or CD8+ T cells, or bulk PBMC T cells (not recorded which). CDR3: CSIVGAGGYNEQFF.